The 15 T cell receptor beta chains below were found in one sample sequenced in a study of blood T cell repertoires in COVID-19. Data came from immunoSEQ multiplex PCR; TCRdb stores just in-frame clones and leaves some out. The profile shows around 310,000 clones, approximately 90% of them singletons. Sample: peripheral blood. The receptor set was obtained from a woman aged 30 to 39 with COVID-19, enrolled during active disease.

The chain couples TRBV5-1 to TRBJ2-7; possible D gene TRBD1, 5 bases. Germline V gene data show CDR1 as SGHRS and CDR2 as YFSETQ. Trimming removed 2 bases from V and 3 bases from J, with 15 bases in between. CDR3 length: 15 residues. CDR3 sequence: CASSLSMAGYYEQYF. The CDR3 region has the DNA TGCGCCAGCAGCTTATCCATGGCAGGGTACTACGAGCAGTACTTC.

CDR3 in amino acids: CASSTAGGNTEAFF. In DNA, the CDR3 is TGTGCCAGCAGCACAGCGGGGGGGAACACTGAAGCTTTCTTT. The rearrangement links TRBV9 to TRBJ1-1; possibly TRBD1 for D (5 bases). The germline gives CDR1 SGDLS, CDR2 YYNGEE. The CDR3 length is 14 residues. The V gene lost 4 bases and the J gene lost 1 base, with 11 bases spanning the gap.

The chain has TRBV11-2 and TRBJ2-7; no definite D call. The CDR3 is 11 residues long. V was pared by 2 bases and J by 8 bases, with 7 bases between. Looked up from germline, CDR1 is SGHAT and CDR2 is FQNNGV. The CDR3, as DNA: TGTGCCAGCAGCTTATCCCAGAAGCAGTACTTC. It is translated as CASSLSQKQYF.

This chain links TRBV28 with TRBJ2-2; no firm D call. This CDR3 has 15 amino acids. Germline values: CDR1 MDHEN, CDR2 SYDVKM. Between the trimmed V and J ends, which lost 5 bases and 6 bases, there was a span of 16 bases. The CDR3 spells CASSPPRGVPGELFF. CDR3 DNA: TGTGCCAGCAGTCCACCTCGAGGCGTGCCCGGGGAGCTGTTTTTT. The variable domain in full, completed from reference TRBV28 and TRBJ2-2, reads DVKVTQSSRYLVKRTGEKVFLECVQDMDHENMFWYRQDPGLGLRLIYFSYDVKMKEKGDIPEGYSVSREKKERFSLILESASTNQTSMYLCASSPPRGVPGELFFGEGSRLTVL.

This clone has just one count. This sequence joins TRBV5-5 and TRBJ2-7, with a weak D call TRBD2 (6 bases). This CDR3 region has 13 residues. The V and J ends lost 7 bases and 5 bases respectively, with 16 bases between them. Germline CDR1 SGHKS, CDR2 YYEKEE (reference sequence). The CDR3 coding sequence is TGTGCCAGCCCACTGGGCGGGGTAGACGAGCAGTACTTC. Translation gives CASPLGGVDEQYF.

This clone was seen a single time. The chain has TRBV28 and TRBJ1-2, with TRBD1 identical over 8 bases. The CDR3 has 12 residues. From germline, CDR1 is MDHEN and CDR2 SYDVKM. Unmatched junction bases numbered 5, after V lost 6 bases and J lost 8 bases. The chain's CDR3 is CASRSRTGGYTF. DNA for the CDR3: TGTGCCAGCAGATCAAGGACAGGGGGCTACACCTTC.

The CDR3 DNA reads TGTGCCAGCAGCTCCCGGACTAGCGGGGCGATCACAGATACGCAGTATTTT. This codes for CASSSRTSGAITDTQYF. The chain is built from TRBV7-8 and TRBJ2-3, with 12 positions matching TRBD2. This CDR3 comprises 17 residues. V lost 4 bases, J lost 2 bases, and 7 bases stayed unmatched. From germline, CDR1 is SGHVS and CDR2 FQNEAQ.

The chain uses TRBV10-2 and TRBJ2-7, with 8 bases fitting TRBD1. Germline lookup yields CDR1 WSHSY and CDR2 SAAADI. Trimming cost V 6 bases and J 3 bases; bases outside gene matches: 4. This CDR3 spans 13 amino acids. The CDR3 coding sequence is TGCGCCAGCAGCGCAGGACAGGGCTACGAGCAGTACTTC. It specifies CASSAGQGYEQYF.

The chain uses TRBV11-2 and TRBJ1-4; D gene uncertain. The CDR3 is 13 amino acids. Germline CDR1 and CDR2: SGHAT and FQNNGV. V lost 3 bases to trimming and J lost 8 bases, with 10 bases between them. The CDR3 reads CASSFRQAEKLFF. The CDR3 DNA follows: TGTGCCAGCAGCTTTAGGCAGGCCGAAAAACTGTTTTTT.

V gene TRBV24-1 combines with J gene TRBJ1-1, with 10 bases aligning to TRBD1. With V trimmed by 11 bases and J by 1 base, 12 bases remained unmatched. This CDR3 has 16 amino acids. Germline CDR1 and CDR2: KGHDR and SFDVKD. The DNA of the CDR3 is TGTGCCAACCCCGCCGGGACAGGGGATCGGAACACTGAAGCTTTCTTT. It codes for CANPAGTGDRNTEAFF.

The J gene is TRBJ2-5, the V gene TRBV4-1; TRBD2 matches at 7 bases. The CDR3 length is 14 residues. V gave up 4 bases and J gave up 5 bases; unmatched junction bases: 7. Germline V gene sequence: CDR1 MGHRA, CDR2 YSYEKL. CDR3 DNA: TGCGCCAGCAGCCCTCGGGGGGTCGACGAGACCCAGTACTTC. This encodes CASSPRGVDETQYF.

The gene calls are TRBV9 and TRBJ1-5; unclear D gene. There are 14 residues in the CDR3. Germline V gives CDR1 SGDLS, CDR2 YYNGEE. The V gene lost 0 bases and the J gene lost 6 bases, with 10 bases spanning the gap. The CDR3 DNA reads TGTGCCAGCAGCGTAGCTGTAAACACTCAGCCCCAGCATTTT. Translation gives CASSVAVNTQPQHF.

This clone was recorded once. CDR3 nucleotide sequence: TGTGCCAGCAGCTTACGCACGTCGAACATGCCAGGCTCTGGAAACACCATATATTTT. Translation: CASSLRTSNMPGSGNTIYF. The chain is built from TRBV7-8 and TRBJ1-3; D gene unclear. V dropped 2 bases and J dropped 0 bases, with 20 bases sitting between them. Germline V gene data show CDR1 as SGHVS and CDR2 as FQNEAQ. This CDR3 spans 19 amino acids.

The chain employs TRBV2 and TRBJ2-3; 10 bases match TRBD2. The CDR3 length is 15 residues. Losses at the gene ends were 6 bases for V and 2 bases for J; bases not matched to a gene: 5. Germline V gene data show CDR1 as SNHLY and CDR2 as FYNNEI. Here the CDR3 DNA reads TGTGCCAGCAGCGGGACTAGCGTACCCACAGATACGCAGTATTTT. This translates into CASSGTSVPTDTQYF. Looking up the rest from reference TRBV2 and TRBJ2-3 gives the full variable domain: EPEVTQTPSHQVTQMGQEVILRCVPISNHLYFYWYRQILGQKVEFLVSFYNNEISEKSEIFDDQFSVERPDGSNFTLKIRSTKLEDSAMYFCASSGTSVPTDTQYFGPGTRLTVL.

The rearrangement uses TRBV7-3 and TRBJ1-5; 7 positions match TRBD1. Trimming removed 11 bases from V and 0 bases from J; junction bases left unmatched: 13. This CDR3 has 16 amino acids. Germline-derived CDR1 and CDR2 are SGHTA and FQGTGA. The CDR3 protein is CAGVGRGENSNQPQHF. CDR3 nucleotide sequence: TGTGCCGGAGTGGGCAGGGGGGAAAATAGCAATCAGCCCCAGCATTTT.